This TCR beta chain emerged from a study of T cells in Graves' hyperthyroidism and ophthalmopathy. This clonotype was recorded at least ten times. RNA transcripts were the template for amplifying TCR beta CDR3 regions. The HTBI primer set served for first-round RT-PCR of the TCR CDR3. TCRdb redid the calling of the multiplex PCR reads with MiXCR, one entry per CDR3 protein. The repertoire holds about 98,000 distinct CDR3 sequences, roughly 40% seen once, with roughly 10% in the top ten. Germline V lookup: CDR1 LNHDA, CDR2 SQIVND (reference sequence). The CDR3 spans 14 residues. The germline V and J ends were trimmed by 2 bases and 8 bases, with 12 bases remaining between them. Hyperthyroidism was newly diagnosed in patients aged 18 to 65 (duration under 2 months). Those patients with uncontrolled infection, other autoimmune disease, pregnancy or lactation were excluded.

The TCR originated in a woman in her 30s with Graves' hyperthyroidism. This chain connects TRBV19 to TRBJ1-4; a possible D gene is TRBD1 (5 bases). Sequencing was performed on peripheral blood or thyroid tissue (not recorded which). The DNA for the CDR3 is TGTGCCAGTAGTATACGGAGGAGGGGAGAAAAACTGTTTTTT. As protein: CASSIRRRGEKLFF.